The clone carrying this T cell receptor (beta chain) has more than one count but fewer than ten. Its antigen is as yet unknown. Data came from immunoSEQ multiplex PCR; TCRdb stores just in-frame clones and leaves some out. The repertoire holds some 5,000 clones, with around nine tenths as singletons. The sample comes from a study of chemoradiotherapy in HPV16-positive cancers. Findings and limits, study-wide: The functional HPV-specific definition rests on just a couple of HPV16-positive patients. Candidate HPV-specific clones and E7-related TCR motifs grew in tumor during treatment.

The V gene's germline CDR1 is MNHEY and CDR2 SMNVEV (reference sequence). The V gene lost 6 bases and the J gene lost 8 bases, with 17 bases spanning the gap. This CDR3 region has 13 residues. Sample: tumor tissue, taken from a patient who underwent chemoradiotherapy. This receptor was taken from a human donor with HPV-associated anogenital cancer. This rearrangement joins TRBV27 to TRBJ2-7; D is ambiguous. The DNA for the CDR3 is TGTGCCAGCAGCCCCACTGTGGCGGCCCAGCAGTACTTC. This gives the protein CASSPTVAAQQYF.